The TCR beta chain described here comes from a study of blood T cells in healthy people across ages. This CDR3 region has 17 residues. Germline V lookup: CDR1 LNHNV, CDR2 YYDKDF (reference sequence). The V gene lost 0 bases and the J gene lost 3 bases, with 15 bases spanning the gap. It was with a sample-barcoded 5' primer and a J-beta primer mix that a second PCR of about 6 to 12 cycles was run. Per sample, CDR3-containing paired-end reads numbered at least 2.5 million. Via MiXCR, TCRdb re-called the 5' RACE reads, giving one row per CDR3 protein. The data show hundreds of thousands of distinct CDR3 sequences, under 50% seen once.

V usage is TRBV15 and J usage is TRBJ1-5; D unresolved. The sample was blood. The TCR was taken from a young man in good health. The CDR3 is CATSRDLLAVANQPQHF. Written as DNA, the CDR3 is TGTGCCACCAGCAGAGATCTTCTGGCAGTCGCCAATCAGCCCCAGCATTTT.